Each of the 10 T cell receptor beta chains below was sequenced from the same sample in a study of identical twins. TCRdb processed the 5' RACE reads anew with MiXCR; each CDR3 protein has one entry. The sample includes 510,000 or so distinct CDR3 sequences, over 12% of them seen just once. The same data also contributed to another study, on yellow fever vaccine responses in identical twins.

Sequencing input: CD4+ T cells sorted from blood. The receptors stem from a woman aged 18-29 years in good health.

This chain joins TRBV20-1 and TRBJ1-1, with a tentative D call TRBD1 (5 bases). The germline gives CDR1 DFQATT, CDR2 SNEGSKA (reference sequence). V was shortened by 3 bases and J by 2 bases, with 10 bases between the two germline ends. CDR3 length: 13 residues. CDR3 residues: CSARETVNTEAFF. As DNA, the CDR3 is TGCAGTGCTAGGGAGACAGTTAACACTGAAGCTTTCTTT.

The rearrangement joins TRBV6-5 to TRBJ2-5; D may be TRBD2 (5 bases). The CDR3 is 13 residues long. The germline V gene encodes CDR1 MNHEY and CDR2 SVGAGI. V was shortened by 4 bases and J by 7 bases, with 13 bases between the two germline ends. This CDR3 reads CASSWFIEGTQYF. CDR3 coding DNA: TGTGCCAGCAGTTGGTTCATCGAGGGGACCCAGTACTTC.

Written as DNA, the CDR3 is TGTGCCAGCAGCTTGTCTGGGTTAAAGACCCAGTACTTC. It yields the protein CASSLSGLKTQYF. V and J are TRBV5-5 and TRBJ2-5; D gene unclear. V was clipped by 1 base and J by 6 bases, with 10 bases between them. The CDR3 has 13 residues. CDR1 SGHKS and CDR2 YYEKEE come from the germline V gene (reference sequence).

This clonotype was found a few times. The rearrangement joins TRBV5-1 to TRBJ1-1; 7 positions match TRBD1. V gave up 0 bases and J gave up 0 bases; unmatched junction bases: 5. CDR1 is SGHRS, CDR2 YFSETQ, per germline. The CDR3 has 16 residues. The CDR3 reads CASSLVGGGMNTEAFF. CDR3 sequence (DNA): TGCGCCAGCAGCTTGGTAGGGGGCGGGATGAACACTGAAGCTTTCTTT. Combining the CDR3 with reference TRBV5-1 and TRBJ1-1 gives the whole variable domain KAGVTQTPRYLIKTRGQQVTLSCSPISGHRSVSWYQQTPGQGLQFLFEYFSETQRNKGNFPGRFSGRQFSNSRSEMNVSTLELGDSALYLCASSLVGGGMNTEAFFGQGTRLTVV.

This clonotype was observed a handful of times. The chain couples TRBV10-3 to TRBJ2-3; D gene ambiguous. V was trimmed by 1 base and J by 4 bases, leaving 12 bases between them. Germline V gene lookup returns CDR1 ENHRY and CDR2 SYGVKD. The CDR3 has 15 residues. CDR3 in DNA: TGTGCCATCAGTGAGTATGTGGATAGCCCAGATACGCAGTATTTT. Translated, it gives CAISEYVDSPDTQYF.

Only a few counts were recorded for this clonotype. The CDR3 DNA is TGTGCCAGCAGCCAGGGGGACGGTCAGAGACTTAATTCACCCCTCCACTTT. This encodes CASSQGDGQRLNSPLHF. The chain links TRBV13 to TRBJ1-6; TRBD1 agrees at 7 bases. V trimming: 5 bases; J trimming: 6 bases; junction bases outside the gene matches: 13. Germline V gives CDR1 PRHDT, CDR2 FYEKMQ (reference sequence). The CDR3 is 17 residues long. Based on the CDR3 plus reference TRBV13 and TRBJ1-6, the full variable domain is AAGVIQSPRHLIKEKRETATLKCYPIPRHDTVYWYQQGPGQDPQFLISFYEKMQSDKGSIPDRFSAQQFSDYHSELNMSSLELGDSALYFCASSQGDGQRLNSPLHFGNGTRLTVT.

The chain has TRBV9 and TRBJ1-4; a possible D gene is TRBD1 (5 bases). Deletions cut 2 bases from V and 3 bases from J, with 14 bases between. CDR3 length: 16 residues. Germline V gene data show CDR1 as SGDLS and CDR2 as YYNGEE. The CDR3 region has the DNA TGTGCCAGCAGCGTGGACGTCAGGGCCCCTAATGAAAAACTGTTTTTT. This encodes CASSVDVRAPNEKLFF.

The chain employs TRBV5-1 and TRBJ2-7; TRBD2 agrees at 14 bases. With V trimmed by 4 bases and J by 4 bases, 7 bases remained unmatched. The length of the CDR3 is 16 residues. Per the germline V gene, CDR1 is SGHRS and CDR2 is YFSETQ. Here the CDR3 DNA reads TGCGCCAGCAGCGGGGGGACTAGCGGGAGTTCGTACGAGCAGTACTTC. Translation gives CASSGGTSGSSYEQYF.

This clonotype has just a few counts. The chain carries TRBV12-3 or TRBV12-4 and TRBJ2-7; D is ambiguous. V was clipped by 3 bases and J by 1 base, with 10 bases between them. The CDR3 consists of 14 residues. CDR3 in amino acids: CASSFPPPSYEQYF. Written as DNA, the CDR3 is TGTGCCAGCAGTTTTCCGCCCCCATCCTACGAGCAGTACTTC.

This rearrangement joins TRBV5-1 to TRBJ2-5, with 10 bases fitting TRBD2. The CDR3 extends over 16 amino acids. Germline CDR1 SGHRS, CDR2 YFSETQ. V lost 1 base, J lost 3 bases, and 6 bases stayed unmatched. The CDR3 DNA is TGCGCCAGCAGCTTGTATGGTCTAGCGGGAGAAGAGACCCAGTACTTC. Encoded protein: CASSLYGLAGEETQYF.